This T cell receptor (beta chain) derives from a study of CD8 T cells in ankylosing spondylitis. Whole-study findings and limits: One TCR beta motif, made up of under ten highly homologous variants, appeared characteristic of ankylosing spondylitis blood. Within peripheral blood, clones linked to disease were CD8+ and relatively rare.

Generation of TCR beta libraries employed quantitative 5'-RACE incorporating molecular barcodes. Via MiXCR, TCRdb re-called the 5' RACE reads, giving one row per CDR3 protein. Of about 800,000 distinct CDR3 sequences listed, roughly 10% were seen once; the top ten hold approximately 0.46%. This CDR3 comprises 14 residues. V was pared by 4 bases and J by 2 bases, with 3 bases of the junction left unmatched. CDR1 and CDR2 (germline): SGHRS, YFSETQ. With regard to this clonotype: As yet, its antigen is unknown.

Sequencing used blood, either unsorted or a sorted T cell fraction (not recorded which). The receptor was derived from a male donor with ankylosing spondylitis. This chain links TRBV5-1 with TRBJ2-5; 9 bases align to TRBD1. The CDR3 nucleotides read TGCGCCAGCAGCACGACAGGGGGTCAAGAGACCCAGTACTTC. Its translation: CASSTTGGQETQYF.